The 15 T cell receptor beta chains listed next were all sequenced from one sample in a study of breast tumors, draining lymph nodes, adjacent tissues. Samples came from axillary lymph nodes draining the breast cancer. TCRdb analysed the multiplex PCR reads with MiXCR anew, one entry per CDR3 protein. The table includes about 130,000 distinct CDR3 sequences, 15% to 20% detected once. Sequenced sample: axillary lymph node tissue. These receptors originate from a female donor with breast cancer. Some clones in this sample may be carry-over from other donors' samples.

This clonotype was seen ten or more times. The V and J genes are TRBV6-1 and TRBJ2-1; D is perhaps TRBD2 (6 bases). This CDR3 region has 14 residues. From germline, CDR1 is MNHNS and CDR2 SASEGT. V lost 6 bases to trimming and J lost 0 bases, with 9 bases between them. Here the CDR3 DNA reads TGTGCCAGCAGGGCTAGCGCCTCCTACAATGAGCAGTTCTTC. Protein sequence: CASRASASYNEQFF.

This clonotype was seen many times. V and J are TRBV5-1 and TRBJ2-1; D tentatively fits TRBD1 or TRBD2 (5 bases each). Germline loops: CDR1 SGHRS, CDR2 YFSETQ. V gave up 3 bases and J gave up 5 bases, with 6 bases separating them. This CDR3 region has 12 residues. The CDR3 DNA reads TGCGCCAGCAGCTGGGGGAACAATGAGCAGTTCTTC. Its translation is CASSWGNNEQFF.

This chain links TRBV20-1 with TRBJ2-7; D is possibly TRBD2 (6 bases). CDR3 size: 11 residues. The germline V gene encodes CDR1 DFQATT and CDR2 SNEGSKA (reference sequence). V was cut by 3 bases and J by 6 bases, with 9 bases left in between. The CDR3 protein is CSASGSREQYF. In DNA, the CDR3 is TGCAGTGCTAGCGGGAGTCGCGAGCAGTACTTC.

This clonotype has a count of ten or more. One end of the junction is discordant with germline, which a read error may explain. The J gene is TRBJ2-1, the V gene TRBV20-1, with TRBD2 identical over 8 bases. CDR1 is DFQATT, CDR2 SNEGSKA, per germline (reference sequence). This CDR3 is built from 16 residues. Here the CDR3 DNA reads TGCAGTGCTCCTCACACTAGCGGTCATTCCTACAGTGAGCAGTTCTTC. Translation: CSAPHTSGHSYSEQFF.

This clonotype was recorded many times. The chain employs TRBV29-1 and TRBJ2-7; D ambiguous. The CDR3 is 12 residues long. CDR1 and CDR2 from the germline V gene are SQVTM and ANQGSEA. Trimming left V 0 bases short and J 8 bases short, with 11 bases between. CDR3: CSVEDRGAQQYF. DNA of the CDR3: TGCAGCGTTGAAGATAGAGGAGCCCAGCAGTACTTC.

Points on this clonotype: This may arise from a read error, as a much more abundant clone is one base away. The CDR3 coding sequence is TGTGCCAGCAGCTCCGGGGGGGCCAGCGGGGAGCCGTTTTTT. Protein sequence: CASSSGGASGEPFF. The rearrangement links TRBV7-3 to TRBJ2-2; 8 bases line up with TRBD2. The CDR3 consists of 14 residues. Per the germline V gene, CDR1 is SGHTA and CDR2 is FQGTGA.

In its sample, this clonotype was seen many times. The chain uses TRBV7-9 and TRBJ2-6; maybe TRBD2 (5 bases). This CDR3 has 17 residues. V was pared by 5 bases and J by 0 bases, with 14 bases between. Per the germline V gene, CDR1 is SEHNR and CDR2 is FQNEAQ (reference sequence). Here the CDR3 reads CASSHGMGDSGANVLTF. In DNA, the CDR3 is TGTGCCAGCAGCCACGGTATGGGAGACTCTGGGGCCAACGTCCTGACTTTC.

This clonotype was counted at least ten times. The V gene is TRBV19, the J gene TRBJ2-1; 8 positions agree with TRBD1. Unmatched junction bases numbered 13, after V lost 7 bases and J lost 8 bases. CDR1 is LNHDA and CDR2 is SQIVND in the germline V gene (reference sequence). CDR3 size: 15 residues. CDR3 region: CASKEQGGLFDEQFF. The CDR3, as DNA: TGTGCCAGTAAGGAACAGGGGGGTCTATTCGATGAGCAGTTCTTC.

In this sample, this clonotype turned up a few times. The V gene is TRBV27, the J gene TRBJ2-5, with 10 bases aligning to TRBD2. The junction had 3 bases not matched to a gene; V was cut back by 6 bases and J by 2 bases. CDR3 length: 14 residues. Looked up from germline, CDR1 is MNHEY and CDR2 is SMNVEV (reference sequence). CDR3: CASRLAGEQETQYF. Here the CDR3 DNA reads TGTGCCAGCAGGCTAGCGGGGGAGCAAGAGACCCAGTACTTC.

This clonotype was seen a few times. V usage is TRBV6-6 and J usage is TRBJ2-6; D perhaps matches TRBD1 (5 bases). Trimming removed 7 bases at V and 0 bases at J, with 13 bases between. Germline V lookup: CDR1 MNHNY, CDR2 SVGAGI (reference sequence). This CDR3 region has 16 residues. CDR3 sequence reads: CASTMGRGSGANVLTF. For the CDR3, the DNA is TGTGCCAGCACTATGGGGCGAGGCTCTGGGGCCAACGTCCTGACTTTC.

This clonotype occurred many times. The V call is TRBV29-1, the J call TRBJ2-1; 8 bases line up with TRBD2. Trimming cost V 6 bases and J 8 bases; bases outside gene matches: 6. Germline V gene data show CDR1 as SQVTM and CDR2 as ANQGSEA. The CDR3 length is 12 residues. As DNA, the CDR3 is TGCAGCGTCCAGGGACTAGTATATGAGCAGTTCTTC. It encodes CSVQGLVYEQFF.

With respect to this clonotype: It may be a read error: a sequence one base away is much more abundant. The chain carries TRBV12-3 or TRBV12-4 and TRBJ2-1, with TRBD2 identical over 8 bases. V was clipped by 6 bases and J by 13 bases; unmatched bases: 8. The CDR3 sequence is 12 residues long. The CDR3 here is CASSGGGGNQFF. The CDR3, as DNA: TGTGCCAGCAGCGGGGGGGGGGGGAATCAGTTCTTC.

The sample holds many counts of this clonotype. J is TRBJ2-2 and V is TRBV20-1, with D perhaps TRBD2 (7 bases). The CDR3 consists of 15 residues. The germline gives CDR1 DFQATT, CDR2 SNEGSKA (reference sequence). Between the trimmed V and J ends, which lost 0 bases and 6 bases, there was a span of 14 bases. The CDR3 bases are TGCAGTGCTAGAGATTTGGGGGGGGGCCCCGGGGAGCTGTTTTTT. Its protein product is CSARDLGGGPGELFF.

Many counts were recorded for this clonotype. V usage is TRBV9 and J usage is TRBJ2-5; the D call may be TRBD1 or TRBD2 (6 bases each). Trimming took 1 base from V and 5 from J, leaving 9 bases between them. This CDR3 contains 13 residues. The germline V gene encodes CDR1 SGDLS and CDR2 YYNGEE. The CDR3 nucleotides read TGTGCCAGCAGCGTAAGGGGGGTGGAGACCCAGTACTTC. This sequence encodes CASSVRGVETQYF.

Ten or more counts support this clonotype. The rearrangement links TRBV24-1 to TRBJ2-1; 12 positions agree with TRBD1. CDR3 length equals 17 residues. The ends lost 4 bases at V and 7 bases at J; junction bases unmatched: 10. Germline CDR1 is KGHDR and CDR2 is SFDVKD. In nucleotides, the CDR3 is TGTGCCACCAGTGAGGCTGTTGGGACAGGGGGCTCGAATGAGCAGTTCTTC. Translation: CATSEAVGTGGSNEQFF.